Presented here are 22 T cell receptor beta chains from one specimen sequenced in a study of cytomegalovirus exposure and HLA in healthy donors. Primers for the PCR totalled 60 Vbeta and 13 Jbeta. The table came from immunoSEQ multiplex PCR; TCRdb's copy has only in-frame clones and leaves some out. The table records 95,000 to 150,000 clones, 65% to 90% of them present only once. The sample comprised PBMCs. The receptors were sampled from a woman aged 40 to 50 in good health and CMV-seronegative.

This clone was detected only once. The rearrangement uses TRBV19 and TRBJ2-7; a weak D match, TRBD1 (5 bases). Trimming took 8 bases from V and 2 from J, leaving 10 bases between them. Germline assignment: CDR1 LNHDA and CDR2 SQIVND (reference sequence). CDR3 length equals 12 residues. CDR3 amino acids: CASQGATYEQYF. The CDR3 DNA is TGTGCCAGTCAGGGCGCGACCTACGAGCAGTACTTC.

This chain links TRBV7-3 with TRBJ2-5, with D unclear. From germline, CDR1 is SGHTA and CDR2 FQGTGA. This CDR3 has 13 amino acids. Trimming removed 5 bases from V and 2 bases from J, with 9 bases in between. DNA of the CDR3: TGTGCCAGCAGCAGCTCCAAGCAAGAGACCCAGTACTTC. This sequence encodes CASSSSKQETQYF.

This clone is a singleton in its sample. This chain uses TRBV5-1 with TRBJ2-7; TRBD1 might be the D (5 bases). The V end lost 0 bases, the J end lost 1 base, and 11 bases lay between the germline ends. The V gene's germline CDR1 is SGHRS and CDR2 YFSETQ. The CDR3 has 15 amino acids. The CDR3 bases are TGCGCCAGCAGCTTGGTGGCAGGGCTATCCTACGAGCAGTACTTC. This encodes CASSLVAGLSYEQYF.

The sample holds a few counts of this clone. The chain couples TRBV30 to TRBJ1-1; D gene unclear. Looked up from germline, CDR1 is GTSNPN and CDR2 is SVGIG (reference sequence). This CDR3 contains 13 residues. The V gene lost 0 bases and the J gene lost 3 bases, with 8 bases spanning the gap. CDR3: CAWSVRQYTEAFF. In DNA, the CDR3 is TGTGCCTGGAGTGTACGCCAGTACACTGAAGCTTTCTTT.

The chain uses TRBV7-8 and TRBJ2-7; TRBD1 aligns across 7 bases. This CDR3 region has 15 residues. V was clipped by 2 bases and J by 0 bases; unmatched bases: 4. The germline CDR1 and CDR2 sequences are SGHVS and FQNEAQ. CDR3 sequence: CASSLRQGISYEQYF. In DNA, the CDR3 is TGTGCCAGCAGCTTAAGACAGGGTATCTCCTACGAGCAGTACTTC.

The table lists this clone with a few counts. The chain has TRBV5-1 and TRBJ1-4; 9 positions agree with TRBD1. J gave up 6 bases and V 4 bases, and 4 bases lay outside the gene matches. The CDR3 consists of 14 residues. Germline loops: CDR1 SGHRS, CDR2 YFSETQ. The CDR3 DNA sequence: TGCGCCAGCAGCCCCGGGACAGGGTATGAAAAACTGTTTTTT. This codes for CASSPGTGYEKLFF.

The chain employs TRBV7-3 and TRBJ1-1, with a tentative D call TRBD1 (6 bases). The germline gives CDR1 SGHTA, CDR2 FQGTGA. Trimming stripped 5 bases from V and 8 bases from J, with 21 bases between. This CDR3 has 15 residues. CDR3 sequence: CASSHRPGGMKEAFF. CDR3 sequence (DNA): TGTGCCAGCAGCCATCGGCCGGGGGGCATGAAAGAAGCTTTCTTT.

CDR3 region: CASSFSNYGYTF. In nucleotides, the CDR3 is TGTGCCAGCAGCTTCAGTAACTATGGCTACACCTTC. The chain joins TRBV5-4 to TRBJ1-2; D ambiguous. Trimming removed 2 bases from V and 1 base from J, with 3 bases in between. Germline V gene sequence: CDR1 SGHNT, CDR2 YYREEE (reference sequence). This CDR3 contains 12 residues.

Concerning this clone: The junction does not match germline at one end; this may be a read error. CDR3 bases: TGTTCCAGCAGCTTACCAGGTGGAGGGGGCCGGACTGAAGCTTTCTTT. Protein sequence: CSSSLPGGGGRTEAFF. The rearrangement uses TRBV7-9 and TRBJ1-1, with 7 nucleotides matching TRBD1. Germline V gene data show CDR1 as SEHNR and CDR2 as FQNEAQ (reference sequence). The CDR3 runs to 16 residues.

V and J are TRBV18 and TRBJ2-1; 9 positions agree with TRBD2. The V gene's germline CDR1 is KGHSH and CDR2 LQKENI. This CDR3 has 13 residues. V shed 8 bases and J 9 bases; nucleotides not matched to a gene: 8. CDR3 protein: CASQVAGDGEQFF. The CDR3 DNA follows: TGTGCCAGCCAGGTAGCGGGAGATGGTGAGCAGTTCTTC.

The rearrangement joins TRBV27 to TRBJ2-3; unclear D gene. V was cut by 2 bases and J by 0 bases, with 6 bases left in between. Germline V gives CDR1 MNHEY, CDR2 SMNVEV (reference sequence). This CDR3 is 14 amino acids long. CDR3 sequence reads: CASSLVQSTDTQYF. CDR3 in DNA: TGTGCCAGCAGTTTAGTCCAGAGCACAGATACGCAGTATTTT.

This clone was picked up a small number of times. CDR3 in amino acids: CASQHGGGRNQPQHF. CDR3 nucleotide sequence: TGTGCCAGCCAGCATGGGGGGGGCCGCAATCAGCCCCAGCATTTT. V usage is TRBV27 and J usage is TRBJ1-5; tentatively, D is TRBD1 (6 bases). CDR1 is MNHEY, CDR2 SMNVEV, per germline (reference sequence). With 8 bases removed from V and 2 bases from J, the gap between germline ends came to 16 bases. The CDR3 runs to 15 residues.

This chain connects TRBV7-2 to TRBJ2-7, with 7 bases aligning to TRBD1. CDR1 is SGHTA and CDR2 is FQGNSA in the germline V gene. The CDR3 loop spans 15 amino acids. Trimming at V came to 3 bases and at J to 5 bases, leaving 10 bases not matched to a gene. DNA for the CDR3: TGTGCCAGCAGCTTGGGGCCCACAGGGGCCCACGAGCAGTACTTC. This translates into CASSLGPTGAHEQYF. The whole variable domain, remainder taken from reference TRBV7-2 and TRBJ2-7, is GAGVSQSPSNKVTEKGKDVELRCDPISGHTALYWYRQSLGQGLEFLIYFQGNSAPDKSGLPSDRFSAERTGGSVSTLTIQRTQQEDSAVYLCASSLGPTGAHEQYFGPGTRLTVT.

The chain couples TRBV27 to TRBJ1-1, with 7 positions matching TRBD1. The J segment lost 1 base and the V segment lost 6 bases, leaving 8 bases of the junction unmatched. Germline V lookup: CDR1 MNHEY, CDR2 SMNVEV (reference sequence). The CDR3 totals 15 residues. CDR3 in DNA: TGTGCCAGCAGCGGGAAAGGGGGCGGGAACACTGAAGCTTTCTTT. Protein sequence: CASSGKGGGNTEAFF.

The CDR3 spells CASGITKTNTEAFF. The CDR3 region has the DNA TGTGCCTCGGGGATAACGAAAACGAACACTGAAGCTTTCTTT. This chain uses TRBV10-3 with TRBJ1-1; the D is unclear. Trimming stripped 11 bases from V and 1 base from J, with 17 bases between. CDR1 ENHRY and CDR2 SYGVKD come from the germline V gene. The CDR3 extends over 14 amino acids.

V is TRBV19 and J is TRBJ2-6; 13 bases line up with TRBD2. The trim removed 7 bases at V and 1 base at J, leaving 7 bases unmatched. This CDR3 is 18 amino acids long. Germline assignment: CDR1 LNHDA and CDR2 SQIVND (reference sequence). CDR3 in DNA: TGTGCCAGTACCCCCCCGGGACTAGCGGGATCTGGGGCCAACGTCCTGACTTTC. This gives the protein CASTPPGLAGSGANVLTF.

The genes are TRBV27 and TRBJ2-5, with 9 positions matching TRBD1. The closer fit of TRBJ2-7 to the DNA end suggests the J call may be wrong. Germline V gene data show CDR1 as MNHEY and CDR2 as SMNVEV (reference sequence). The CDR3 has 13 amino acids. CDR3 loop: CASSRTGDYEQYF. The DNA for the CDR3 is TGTGCCAGCAGTCGGACAGGGGACTACGAGCAGTACTTC.

The chain recombines TRBV9 with TRBJ2-3; 7 positions agree with TRBD1. V lost 3 bases, J lost 3 bases, and 10 bases stayed unmatched. Germline values: CDR1 SGDLS, CDR2 YYNGEE. The CDR3 loop spans 16 amino acids. The CDR3 sequence is CASSGDMGQRTDTQYF. CDR3 DNA: TGTGCCAGCAGCGGAGATATGGGACAGAGGACAGATACGCAGTATTTT.

The genes are TRBV7-9 and TRBJ2-7; D is perhaps TRBD1 (6 bases). In germline, CDR1 is SEHNR, CDR2 FQNEAQ (reference sequence). Trimming pared 1 base from V and 0 bases from J, leaving 10 bases between. The CDR3 extends over 15 amino acids. The CDR3 sequence is CASSLDRANSYEQYF. The DNA for the CDR3 is TGTGCCAGCAGCTTAGACAGGGCCAACTCCTACGAGCAGTACTTC.

This clone appeared once. Compared with germline, one end of the junction differs, possibly owing to a read error. J is TRBJ1-1 and V is TRBV7-9; D possibly corresponds to TRBD1 (6 bases). This CDR3 comprises 13 residues. Germline V lookup: CDR1 SEHNR, CDR2 FQNEAQ (reference sequence). The CDR3 loop is CSSSSDSNTEAFF. The CDR3 bases are TGTTCCAGCAGCTCGGACAGTAACACTGAAGCTTTCTTT.

The rearrangement links TRBV5-1 to TRBJ1-2; D is perhaps TRBD1 (5 bases). Germline lookup yields CDR1 SGHRS and CDR2 YFSETQ. V was shortened by 4 bases and J by 0 bases, with 16 bases between the two germline ends. The CDR3 has 16 residues. CDR3 sequence: CASSPQTGMTNYGYTF. The CDR3 DNA sequence: TGCGCCAGCAGCCCTCAAACAGGAATGACTAACTATGGCTACACCTTC.

V and J are TRBV19 and TRBJ2-1; D gene ambiguous. Per germline, CDR1 LNHDA and CDR2 SQIVND (reference sequence). The CDR3 contains 15 residues. Between the trimmed V and J ends, which lost 1 base and 2 bases, there was a span of 9 bases. The CDR3 is CASSIGLEAYNEQFF. CDR3 coding DNA: TGTGCCAGTAGTATAGGGCTAGAGGCCTACAATGAGCAGTTCTTC.